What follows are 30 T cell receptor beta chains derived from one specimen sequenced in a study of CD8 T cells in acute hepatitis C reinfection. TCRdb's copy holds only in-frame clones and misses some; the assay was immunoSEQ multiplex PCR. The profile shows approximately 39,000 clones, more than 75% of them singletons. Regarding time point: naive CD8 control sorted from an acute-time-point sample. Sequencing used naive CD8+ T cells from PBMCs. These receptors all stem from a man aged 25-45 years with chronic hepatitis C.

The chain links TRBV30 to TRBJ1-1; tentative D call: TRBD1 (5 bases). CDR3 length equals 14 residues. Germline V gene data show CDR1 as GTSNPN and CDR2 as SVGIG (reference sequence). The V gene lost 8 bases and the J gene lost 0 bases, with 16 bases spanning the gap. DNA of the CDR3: TGTGCCCTGGGGGTGGGTGCAATGAACACTGAAGCTTTCTTT. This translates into CALGVGAMNTEAFF.

The CDR3 loop reads CSGIGTGSYNEQFF. CDR3 DNA: TGCAGCGGGATAGGGACTGGGTCCTACAATGAGCAGTTCTTC. The gene calls are TRBV29-1 and TRBJ2-1; maybe TRBD2 (6 bases). This CDR3 spans 14 amino acids. Germline-derived CDR1 and CDR2 are SQVTM and ANQGSEA. Trimming removed 7 bases from V and 1 base from J, with 14 bases in between.

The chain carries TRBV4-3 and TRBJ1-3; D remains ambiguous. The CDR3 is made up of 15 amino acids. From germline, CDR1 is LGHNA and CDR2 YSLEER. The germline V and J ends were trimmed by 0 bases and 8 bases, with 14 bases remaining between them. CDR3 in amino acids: CASSQDPGLGYTIYF. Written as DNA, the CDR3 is TGCGCCAGCAGCCAAGACCCGGGCTTAGGGTACACCATATATTTT.

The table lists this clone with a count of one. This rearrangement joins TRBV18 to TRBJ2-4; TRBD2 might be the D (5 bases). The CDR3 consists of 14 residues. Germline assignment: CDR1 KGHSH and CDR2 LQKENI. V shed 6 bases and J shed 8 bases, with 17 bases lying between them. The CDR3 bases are TGTGCCAGCTCTCGGGCCTCCTCGAGGGACATTCAGTACTTC. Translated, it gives CASSRASSRDIQYF.

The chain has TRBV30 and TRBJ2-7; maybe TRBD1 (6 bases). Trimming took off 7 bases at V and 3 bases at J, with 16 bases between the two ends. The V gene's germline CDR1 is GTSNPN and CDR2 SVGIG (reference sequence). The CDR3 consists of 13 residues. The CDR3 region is CASVPGASYEQYF. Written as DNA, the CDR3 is TGTGCCTCGGTTCCAGGGGCAAGCTACGAGCAGTACTTC.

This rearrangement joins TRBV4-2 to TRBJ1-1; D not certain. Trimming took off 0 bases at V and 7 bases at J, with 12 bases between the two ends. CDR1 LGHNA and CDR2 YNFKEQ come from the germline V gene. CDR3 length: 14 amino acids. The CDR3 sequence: CASSQDPLTDEAFF. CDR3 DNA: TGTGCCAGCAGCCAAGACCCCCTTACAGATGAAGCTTTCTTT.

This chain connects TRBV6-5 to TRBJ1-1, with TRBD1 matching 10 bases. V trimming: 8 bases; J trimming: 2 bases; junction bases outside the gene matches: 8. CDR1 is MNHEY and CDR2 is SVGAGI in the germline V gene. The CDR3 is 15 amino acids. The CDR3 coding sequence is TGTGCCAGCGAGGAAAGGACAGGGGGAAACACTGAAGCTTTCTTT. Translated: CASEERTGGNTEAFF.

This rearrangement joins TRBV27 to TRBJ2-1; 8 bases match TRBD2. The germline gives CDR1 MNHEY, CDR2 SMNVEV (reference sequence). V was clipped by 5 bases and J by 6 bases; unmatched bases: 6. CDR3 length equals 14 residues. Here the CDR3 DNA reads TGTGCCAGCAGTCCGTGGACTAGCAGCAATGAGCAGTTCTTC. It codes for CASSPWTSSNEQFF.

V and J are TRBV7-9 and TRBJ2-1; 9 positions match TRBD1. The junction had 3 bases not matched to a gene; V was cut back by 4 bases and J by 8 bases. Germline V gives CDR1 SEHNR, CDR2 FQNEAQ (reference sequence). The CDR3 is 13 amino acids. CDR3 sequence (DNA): TGTGCCAGCAGCTCAAGACAGGGGGATGAGCAGTTCTTC. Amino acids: CASSSRQGDEQFF. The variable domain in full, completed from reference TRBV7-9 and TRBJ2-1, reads DTGVSQNPRHKITKRGQNVTFRCDPISEHNRLYWYRQTLGQGPEFLTYFQNEAQLEKSRLLSDRFSAERPKGSFSTLEIQRTEQGDSAMYLCASSSRQGDEQFFGPGTRLTVL.

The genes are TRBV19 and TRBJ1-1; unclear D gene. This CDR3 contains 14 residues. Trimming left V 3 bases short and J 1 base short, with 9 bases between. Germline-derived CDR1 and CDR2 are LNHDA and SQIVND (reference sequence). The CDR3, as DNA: TGTGCCAGTAGTATTGAGGCGGGGAACACTGAAGCTTTCTTT. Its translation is CASSIEAGNTEAFF. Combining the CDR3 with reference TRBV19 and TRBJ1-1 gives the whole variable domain DGGITQSPKYLFRKEGQNVTLSCEQNLNHDAMYWYRQDPGQGLRLIYYSQIVNDFQKGDIAEGYSVSREKKESFPLTVTSAQKNPTAFYLCASSIEAGNTEAFFGQGTRLTVV.

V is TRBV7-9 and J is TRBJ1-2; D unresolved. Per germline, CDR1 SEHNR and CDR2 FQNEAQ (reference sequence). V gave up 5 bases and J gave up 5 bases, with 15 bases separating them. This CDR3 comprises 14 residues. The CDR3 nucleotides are TGTGCCAGCAGCACCCTCGAGGAAGCATATGGCTACACCTTC. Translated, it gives CASSTLEEAYGYTF.

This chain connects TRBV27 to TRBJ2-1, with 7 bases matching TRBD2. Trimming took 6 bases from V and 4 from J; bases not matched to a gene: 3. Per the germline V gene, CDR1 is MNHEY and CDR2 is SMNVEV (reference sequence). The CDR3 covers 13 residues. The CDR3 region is CASRLAAYNEQFF. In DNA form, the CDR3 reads TGTGCCAGCAGGCTAGCGGCATACAATGAGCAGTTCTTC.

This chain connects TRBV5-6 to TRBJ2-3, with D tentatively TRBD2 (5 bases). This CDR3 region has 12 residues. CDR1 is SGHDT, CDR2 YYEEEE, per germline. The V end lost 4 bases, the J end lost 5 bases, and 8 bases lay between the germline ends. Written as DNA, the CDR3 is TGTGCCAGCAGCCCGGCGGGAGATACGCAGTATTTT. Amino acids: CASSPAGDTQYF.

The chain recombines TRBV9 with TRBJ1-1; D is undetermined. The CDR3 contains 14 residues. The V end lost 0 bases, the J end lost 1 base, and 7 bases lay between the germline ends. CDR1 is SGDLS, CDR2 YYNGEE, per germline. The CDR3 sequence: CASSVGEANTEAFF. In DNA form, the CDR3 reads TGTGCCAGCAGCGTAGGGGAGGCGAACACTGAAGCTTTCTTT.

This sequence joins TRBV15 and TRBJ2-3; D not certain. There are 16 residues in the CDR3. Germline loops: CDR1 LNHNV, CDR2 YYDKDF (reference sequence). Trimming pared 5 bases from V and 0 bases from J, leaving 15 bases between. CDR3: CATSWFSSDSTDTQYF. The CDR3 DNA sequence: TGTGCCACCAGCTGGTTTAGCTCTGATAGCACAGATACGCAGTATTTT.

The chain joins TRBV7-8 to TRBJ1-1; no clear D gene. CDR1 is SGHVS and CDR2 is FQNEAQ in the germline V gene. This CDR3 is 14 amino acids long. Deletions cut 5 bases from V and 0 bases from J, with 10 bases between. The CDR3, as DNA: TGTGCCAGCAGCGAAGACATTTTGAACACTGAAGCTTTCTTT. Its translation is CASSEDILNTEAFF.

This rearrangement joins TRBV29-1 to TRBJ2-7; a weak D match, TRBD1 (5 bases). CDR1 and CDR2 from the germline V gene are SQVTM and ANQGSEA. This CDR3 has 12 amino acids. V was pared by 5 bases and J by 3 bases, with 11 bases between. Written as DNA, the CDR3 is TGCAGCGTTAGACAGAGAAGCTACGAGCAGTACTTC. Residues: CSVRQRSYEQYF.

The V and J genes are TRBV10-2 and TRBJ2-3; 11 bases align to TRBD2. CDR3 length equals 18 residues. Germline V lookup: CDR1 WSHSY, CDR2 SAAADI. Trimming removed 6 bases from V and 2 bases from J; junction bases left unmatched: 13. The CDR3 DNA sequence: TGCGCCAGCAGGCCCACCTCAGCTAGCGGGGGGAACACAGATACGCAGTATTTT. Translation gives CASRPTSASGGNTDTQYF.

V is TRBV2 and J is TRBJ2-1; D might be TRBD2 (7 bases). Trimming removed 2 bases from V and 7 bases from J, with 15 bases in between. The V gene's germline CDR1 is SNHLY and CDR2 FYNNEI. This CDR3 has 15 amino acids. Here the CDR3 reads CASSERGGGSNEQFF. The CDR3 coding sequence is TGTGCCAGCAGTGAAAGGGGGGGAGGTTCAAATGAGCAGTTCTTC.

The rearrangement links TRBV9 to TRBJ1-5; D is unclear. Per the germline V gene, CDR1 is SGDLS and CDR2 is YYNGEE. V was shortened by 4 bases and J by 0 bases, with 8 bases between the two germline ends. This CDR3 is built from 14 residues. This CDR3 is CASSPSDSNQPQHF. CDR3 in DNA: TGTGCCAGCAGCCCATCTGATAGCAATCAGCCCCAGCATTTT.

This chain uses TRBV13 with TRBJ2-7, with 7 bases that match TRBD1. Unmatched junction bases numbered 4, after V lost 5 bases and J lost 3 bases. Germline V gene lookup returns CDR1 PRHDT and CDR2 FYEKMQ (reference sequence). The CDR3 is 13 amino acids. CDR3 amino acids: CASSGDSYYEQYF. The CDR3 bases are TGTGCCAGCAGCGGGGACAGCTACTACGAGCAGTACTTC.

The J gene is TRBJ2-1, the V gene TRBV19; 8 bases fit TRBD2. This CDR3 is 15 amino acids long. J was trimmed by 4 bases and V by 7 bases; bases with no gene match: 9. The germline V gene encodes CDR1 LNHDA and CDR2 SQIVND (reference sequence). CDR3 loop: CASNNGGLDYNEQFF. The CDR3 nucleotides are TGTGCCAGTAACAACGGGGGACTAGATTACAATGAGCAGTTCTTC.

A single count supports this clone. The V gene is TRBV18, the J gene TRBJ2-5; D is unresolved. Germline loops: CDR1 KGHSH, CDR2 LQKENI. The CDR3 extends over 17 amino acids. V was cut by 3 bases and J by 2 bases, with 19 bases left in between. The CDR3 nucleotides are TGTGCCAGCTCACCCCCCTCGGCAGGCCCTTCACAAGAGACCCAGTACTTC. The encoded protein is CASSPPSAGPSQETQYF.

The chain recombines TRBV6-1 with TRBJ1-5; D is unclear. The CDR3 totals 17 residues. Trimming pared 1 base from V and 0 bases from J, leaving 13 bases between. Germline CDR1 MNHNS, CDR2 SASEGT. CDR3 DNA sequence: TGTGCCAGCAGTGAAGAAGGGCCTCCGTATAGCAATCAGCCCCAGCATTTT. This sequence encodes CASSEEGPPYSNQPQHF.

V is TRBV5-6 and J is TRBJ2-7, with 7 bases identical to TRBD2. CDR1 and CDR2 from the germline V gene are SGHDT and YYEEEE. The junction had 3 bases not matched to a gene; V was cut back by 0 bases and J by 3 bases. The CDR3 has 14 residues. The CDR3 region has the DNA TGTGCCAGCAGCTTGGAACGGGGGGACTACGAGCAGTACTTC. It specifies CASSLERGDYEQYF.

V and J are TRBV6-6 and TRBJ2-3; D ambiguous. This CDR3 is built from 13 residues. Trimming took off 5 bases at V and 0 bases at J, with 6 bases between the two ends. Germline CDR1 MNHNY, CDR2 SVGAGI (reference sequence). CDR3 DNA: TGTGCCAGCAGTACCCTTAGCACAGATACGCAGTATTTT. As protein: CASSTLSTDTQYF.

The CDR3 here is CASSLAGLNTEAFF. The CDR3 DNA is TGTGCCAGCAGCTTAGCAGGGCTGAACACTGAAGCTTTCTTT. The J gene is TRBJ1-1, the V gene TRBV7-8; D is undetermined. Trimming took 0 bases from V and 0 from J, leaving 5 bases between them. CDR1 SGHVS and CDR2 FQNEAQ come from the germline V gene. The CDR3 totals 14 residues.

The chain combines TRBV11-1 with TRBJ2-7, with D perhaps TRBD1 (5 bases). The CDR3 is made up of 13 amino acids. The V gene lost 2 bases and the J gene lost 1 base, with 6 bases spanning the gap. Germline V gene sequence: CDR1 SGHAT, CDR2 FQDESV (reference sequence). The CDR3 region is CASSLRQSYEQYF. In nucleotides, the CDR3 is TGTGCCAGCAGCTTAAGACAGTCCTACGAGCAGTACTTC. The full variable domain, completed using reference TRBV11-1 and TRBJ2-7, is EAEVAQSPRYKITEKSQAVAFWCDPISGHATLYWYRQILGQGPELLVQFQDESVVDDSQLPKDRFSAERLKGVDSTLKIQPAELGDSAMYLCASSLRQSYEQYFGPGTRLTVT.

The CDR3 nucleotides are TGTGCCAGCAGCCAATTAGGGACAGGGAAGATCGATGGCTACACCTTC. Translation gives CASSQLGTGKIDGYTF. The chain couples TRBV5-6 to TRBJ1-2; TRBD1 matches 9 bases. V shed 4 bases, J shed 6 bases, and the junction held 13 bases outside the gene matches. The CDR3 has 16 residues. The germline CDR1 and CDR2 sequences are SGHDT and YYEEEE.

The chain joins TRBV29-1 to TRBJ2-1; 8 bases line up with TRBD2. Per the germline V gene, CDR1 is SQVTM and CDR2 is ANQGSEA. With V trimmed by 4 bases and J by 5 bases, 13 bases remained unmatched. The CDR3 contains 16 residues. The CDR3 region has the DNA TGCAGCGTTGCCGGGGGGGGATCATGGGAGAACAATGAGCAGTTCTTC. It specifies CSVAGGGSWENNEQFF.